This T cell receptor beta chain was sequenced for a study of T cell responses to AZD1222 COVID-19 vaccine (dated by TCRdb to the early 2020s). With respect to the entire study: AZD1222 recipients with second doses at about 4 weeks or about 12 weeks were pooled, because spike-specific TCR depth and breadth did not differ between schedules. Trial participants were enrolled by age into subgroups of 18-55, 56-69 and 70-plus years, and about 150, 27 and 61 TCR-sequenced participants, respectively, were included in these subgroups. TCR sequencing covered some 240 trial participants: about 210 given two doses of AZD1222 and 26 given two doses of MenACWY control vaccine.

Reading from cysteine to phenylalanine, the CDR3 counts 15 amino acids. Of all the DNA, just the CDR3 is kept, 45 bases in frame from base 1. V and J are truncated by 0 bases and 3 bases respectively, leaving an intervening sequence of 11 bases. The germline V gene provides CDR1 LGHNA and CDR2 YNFKEQ. Details on this clone: Its antigen is currently not known. There are no base qualities to consult, and no much larger clone falls within one base.

What the work shows at the level of the full study, not this receptor alone: No day 14 peak-response samples were available, so repertoires were characterized only after the peak T cell response. Spike-specific TCR breadth and depth rose significantly after two AZD1222 doses compared with day 0 and with MenACWY recipients. In the small 56-69-year group, the increase in depth fell short of significance, most likely because of low power. Participants were mostly white British and included more females than males, and it was suggested by the authors that clonal diversity may have been underestimated. Nearly half of unique spike-specific TCRs reportedly recognized epitopes outside regions mutated in the B.1.351 and B.1.1.7 variants. The whole spike protein was spanned by vaccine-associated CD4 TCRs, and dominant responses were seen in regions 160-218 and 743-854. Conclusions about previously exposed vaccinees were limited because only 5 or 6 AZD1222 recipients were SARS-CoV-2 seropositive at baseline.

The CDR3 regions of human TCRbeta chains were analyzed by immunosequencing. The paper's processing steps were these. Repertoire TCRs were checked for matches against a reference library of SARS-CoV-2-specific TCRs that had been generated using the MIRA antigen-specificity platform. Breadth was defined as the fraction of unique TCRs that were SARS-CoV-2-associated, and depth was defined as the fraction of total T cells that were SARS-CoV-2-associated. Using the MIRA data, every spike-specific TCR was mapped to the spike region that the TCR reacted to and assigned to either a CD4 or a CD8 class. Log10-transformed breadth and depth values were compared by one-way ANOVA with Sidak's multiple comparisons tests. The clones in this table, taken by TCRdb from immuneACCESS, are in-frame only. Not every clone is retained; where verified, under half of the shortfall comes from an unresolved V gene, and the cause of the rest is unknown. V and J calls plus clone size are reproduced from that table; the DNA served to infer D and trimming. The sample data list about 120,000 clones, and approximately 90% of these were observed just once. The ten top clones hold more than 10% of the sample.

Explained via the paper, the time point label denotes: baseline before first vaccination. Samples from vaccinated people were obtained from the UK trials COV001 and COV002, which included a single-blind randomized controlled phase 2/3 trial of AZD1222 (ChAdOx1 nCoV-19) in healthy adults. For TCRbeta chain sequencing, PBMC samples were collected from trial participants at day 0 and at day 28 after the second dose. Here the chain combines TRBV4-2 and TRBJ1-2, with a weak D call of TRBD1 (5 bases match). Specimen: peripheral blood, collected on day 0 of AZD1222 vaccination. This TCR derives from an adult in good health. Here the CDR3 is given as CASSQDPGSDYGYTF. The bases are TGTGCCAGCAGCCAAGATCCAGGGTCGGACTATGGCTACACCTTC.